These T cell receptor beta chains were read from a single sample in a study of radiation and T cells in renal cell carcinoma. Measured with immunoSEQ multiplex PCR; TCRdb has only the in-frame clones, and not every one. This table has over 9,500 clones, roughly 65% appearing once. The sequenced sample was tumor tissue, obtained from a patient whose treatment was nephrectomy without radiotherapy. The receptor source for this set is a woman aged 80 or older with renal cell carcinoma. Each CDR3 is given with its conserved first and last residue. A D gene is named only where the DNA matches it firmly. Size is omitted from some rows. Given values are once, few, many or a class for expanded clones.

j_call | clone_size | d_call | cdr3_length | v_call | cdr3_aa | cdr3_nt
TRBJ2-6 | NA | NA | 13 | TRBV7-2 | CASTPGGANVLTF | TGTGCCAGCACGCCCGGTGGGGCCAACGTCCTGACTTTC
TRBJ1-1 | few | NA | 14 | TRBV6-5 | CASSYSFGGFQAFF | TGTGCCAGCAGTTACTCCTTCGGGGGGTTTCAGGCTTTCTTT
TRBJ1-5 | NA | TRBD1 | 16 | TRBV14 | CASSRGGQGGTQPQHF | TGTGCCAGCAGCCGAGGGGGACAGGGAGGTACTCAGCCCCAGCATTTT
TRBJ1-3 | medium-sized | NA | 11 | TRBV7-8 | CASRYGNTIYF | TGTGCCAGCAGATATGGAAACACCATATATTTT
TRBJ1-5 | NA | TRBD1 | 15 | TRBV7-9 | CASSGPQGDLQPQHF | TGTGCCAGCAGCGGACCGCAGGGGGACCTTCAGCCCCAGCATTTT
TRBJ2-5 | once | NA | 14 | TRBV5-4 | CASSLELAQETQYF | TGTGCCAGCAGCTTGGAACTAGCCCAAGAGACCCAGTACTTC
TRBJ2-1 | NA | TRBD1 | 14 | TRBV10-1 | CASSPGTDYNEQFF | TGCGCCAGCAGCCCCGGGACAGACTACAATGAGCAGTTCTTC
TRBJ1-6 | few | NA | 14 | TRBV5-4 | CASKQGYANSPLHF | TGTGCCAGCAAACAGGGCTATGCTAATTCACCCCTCCACTTT
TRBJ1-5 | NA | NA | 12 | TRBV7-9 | CASSLAAQPQHF | TGTGCCAGCAGCTTAGCCGCTCAGCCCCAGCATTTT
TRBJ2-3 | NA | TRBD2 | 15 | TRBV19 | CASSRGRGETDTQYF | TGTGCCAGTAGTCGCGGGCGGGGGGAAACAGATACGCAGTATTTT
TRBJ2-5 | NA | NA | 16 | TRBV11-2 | CASSLVFRGELETQYF | TGTGCCAGCAGCTTAGTGTTCAGGGGGGAACTGGAGACCCAGTACTTC
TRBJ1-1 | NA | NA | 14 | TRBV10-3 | CAISESGGITEAFF | TGTGCCATCAGTGAGTCTGGGGGGATCACTGAAGCTTTCTTT
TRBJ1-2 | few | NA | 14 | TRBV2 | CASSDLELFYGYTF | TGTGCCAGCAGTGATCTAGAGCTATTTTATGGCTACACCTTC
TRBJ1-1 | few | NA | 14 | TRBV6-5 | CASSYSTEGTEAFF | TGTGCCAGCAGTTACTCGACGGAGGGCACTGAAGCTTTCTTT
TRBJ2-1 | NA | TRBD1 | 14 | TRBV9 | CASSVVWGTVEQFF | TGTGCCAGCAGCGTAGTGTGGGGGACAGTTGAGCAGTTCTTC
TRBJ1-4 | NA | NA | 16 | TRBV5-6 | CASSLVEGLTNEKLFF | TGTGCCAGCAGCTTGGTGGAGGGGTTAACTAATGAAAAACTGTTTTTT
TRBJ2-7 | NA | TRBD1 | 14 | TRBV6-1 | CASRLGQGAYEQYF | TGTGCCAGCAGACTTGGACAGGGCGCCTACGAGCAGTACTTC
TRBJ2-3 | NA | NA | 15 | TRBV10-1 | CASFGQSASTDTQYF | TGCGCCAGCTTTGGACAGTCAGCTAGCACAGATACGCAGTATTTT
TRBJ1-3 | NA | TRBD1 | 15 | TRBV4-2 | CASSQDYGTENTIYF | TGTGCCAGCAGCCAAGATTATGGGACAGAAAACACCATATATTTT
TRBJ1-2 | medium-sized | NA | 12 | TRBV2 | CASSERGNGYTF | TGTGCCAGCAGTGAAAGAGGGAATGGCTACACCTTC
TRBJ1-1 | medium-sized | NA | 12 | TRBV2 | CASSYMNTEAFF | TGTGCCAGCAGTTACATGAACACTGAAGCTTTCTTT
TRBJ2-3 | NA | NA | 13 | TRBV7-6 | CASSSYQTDTQYF | TGTGCCAGCAGCTCCTACCAGACAGATACGCAGTATTTT
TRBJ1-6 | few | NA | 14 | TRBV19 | CASSEHRDNSPLHF | TGTGCCAGTAGTGAGCACAGAGATAATTCACCCCTCCACTTT